The clone carrying this T cell receptor (beta chain) was recorded many times. This entry belongs to a study of T cell repertoires in cytomegalovirus infection. The V gene's germline CDR1 is SGHTA and CDR2 FQGNSA. CDR3 length: 15 residues. Trimming pared 0 bases from V and 2 bases from J, leaving 9 bases between. TCRdb re-derived calls from the reads in MiXCR, one entry per CDR3 protein. The sample comprises about 490,000 distinct CDR3 sequences, about a quarter of which are singletons, and 13% rests with the top ten. The sequencing input was PBMCs. The sequence was collected from a human donor in good health (CMV status not recorded). Some clones in this sample may be carry-over from other donors' samples. This chain links TRBV7-2 with TRBJ2-3; D gene unclear. The DNA of the CDR3 is TGTGCCAGCAGCTTAGCCCCCCGGTTCACAGATACGCAGTATTTT. Translation: CASSLAPRFTDTQYF.